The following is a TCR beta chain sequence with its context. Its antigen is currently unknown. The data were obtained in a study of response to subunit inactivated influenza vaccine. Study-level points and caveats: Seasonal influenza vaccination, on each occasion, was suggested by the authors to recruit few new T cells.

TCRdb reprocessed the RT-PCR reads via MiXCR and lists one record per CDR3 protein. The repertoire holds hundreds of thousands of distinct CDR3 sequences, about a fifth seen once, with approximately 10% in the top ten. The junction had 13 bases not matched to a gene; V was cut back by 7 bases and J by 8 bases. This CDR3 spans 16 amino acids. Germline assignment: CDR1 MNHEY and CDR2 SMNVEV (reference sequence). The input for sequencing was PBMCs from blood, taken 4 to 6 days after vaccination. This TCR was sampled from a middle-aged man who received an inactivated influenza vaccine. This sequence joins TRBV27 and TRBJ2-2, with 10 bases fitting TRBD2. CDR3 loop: CASTFEAGGHSGELFF. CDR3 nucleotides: TGTGCCAGCACCTTTGAAGCGGGAGGGCACAGTGGGGAGCTGTTTTTT.